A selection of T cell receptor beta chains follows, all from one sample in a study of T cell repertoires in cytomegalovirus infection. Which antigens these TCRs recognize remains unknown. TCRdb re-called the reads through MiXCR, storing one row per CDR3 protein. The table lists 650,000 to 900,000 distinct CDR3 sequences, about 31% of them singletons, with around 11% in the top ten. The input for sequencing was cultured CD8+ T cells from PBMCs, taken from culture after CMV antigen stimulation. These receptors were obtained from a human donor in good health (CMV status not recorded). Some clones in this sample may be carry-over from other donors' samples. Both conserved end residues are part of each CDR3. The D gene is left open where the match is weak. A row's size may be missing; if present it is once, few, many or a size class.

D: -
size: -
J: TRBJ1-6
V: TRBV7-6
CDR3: CASSFAELYNSPLHF
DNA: TGTGCCAGCAGCTTTGCCGAGCTGTATAATTCACCCCTCCACTTT

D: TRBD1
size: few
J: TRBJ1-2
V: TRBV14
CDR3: CASSHDRGGSLSGYTF
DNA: TGTGCCAGCAGCCACGACAGGGGTGGCTCCTTGAGTGGCTACACCTTC

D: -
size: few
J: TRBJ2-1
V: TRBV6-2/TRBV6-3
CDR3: CASRSGGARGEQFF
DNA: TGTGCCAGCAGAAGTGGCGGGGCGAGGGGTGAGCAGTTCTTC

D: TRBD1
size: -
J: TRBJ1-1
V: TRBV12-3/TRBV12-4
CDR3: CASRGTGGYTEAFF
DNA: TGTGCCAGCAGGGGGACAGGGGGCTACACTGAAGCTTTCTTT

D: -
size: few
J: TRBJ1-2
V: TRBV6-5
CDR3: CASSSNAGNYGYTF
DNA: TGTGCCAGCAGCTCCAATGCGGGGAACTATGGCTACACCTTC

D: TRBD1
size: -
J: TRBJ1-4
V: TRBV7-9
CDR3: CASSLEATGGGGLFF
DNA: TGTGCCAGCAGCTTAGAGGCGACAGGGGGCGGAGGGCTGTTTTTT

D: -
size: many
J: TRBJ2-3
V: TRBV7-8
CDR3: CASSLALDTQYF
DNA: TGTGCCAGCAGCTTAGCATTAGATACGCAGTATTTT

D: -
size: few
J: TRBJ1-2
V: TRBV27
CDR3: CASSLTPSRGYTF
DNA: TGTGCCAGCAGTTTAACTCCGTCAAGAGGCTACACCTTC

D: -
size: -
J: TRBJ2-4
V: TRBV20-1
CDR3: CSAKSDRLAKNIQYF
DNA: TGCAGTGCTAAGAGCGACCGATTAGCCAAAAACATTCAGTACTTC

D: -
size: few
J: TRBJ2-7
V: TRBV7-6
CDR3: CASSSRSGSDSYEQYF
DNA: TGTGCCAGCAGCTCGCGTTCGGGTAGCGACTCCTACGAGCAGTACTTC

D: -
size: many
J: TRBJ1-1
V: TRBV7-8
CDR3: CASSLARGDTEAFF
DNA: TGTGCCAGCAGCTTAGCGCGGGGGGACACTGAAGCTTTCTTT

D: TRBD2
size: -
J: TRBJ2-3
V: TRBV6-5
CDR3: CASSTGLGFEADTQYF
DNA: TGTGCCAGCAGTACAGGACTAGGGTTTGAGGCAGATACGCAGTATTTT

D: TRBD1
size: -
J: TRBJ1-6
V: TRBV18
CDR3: CASSPRQGDANSPLHF
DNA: TGTGCCAGCTCACCACGACAGGGGGACGCTAATTCACCCCTCCACTTT

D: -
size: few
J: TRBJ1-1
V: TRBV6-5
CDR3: CASSYQGQANTEAFF
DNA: TGTGCCAGCAGTTACCAGGGGCAAGCGAACACTGAAGCTTTCTTT

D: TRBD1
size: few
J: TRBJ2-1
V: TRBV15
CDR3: CATRDRAYNEQFF
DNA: TGTGCCACCCGGGACAGGGCATACAATGAGCAGTTCTTC

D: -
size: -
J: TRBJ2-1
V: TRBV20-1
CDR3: CSALTATRGNELFF
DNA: TGCAGTGCCCTGACTGCGACCAGGGGCAATGAGCTGTTCTTC

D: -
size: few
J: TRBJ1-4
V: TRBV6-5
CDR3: CASSYGTGPLYEKLFF
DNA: TGTGCCAGCAGTTACGGTACAGGGCCATTGTATGAAAAACTGTTTTTT

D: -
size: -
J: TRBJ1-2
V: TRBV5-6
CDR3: CASSFLGGGLTNYGYTF
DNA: TGTGCCAGCAGCTTTCTCGGGGGAGGTTTAACTAACTATGGCTACACCTTC

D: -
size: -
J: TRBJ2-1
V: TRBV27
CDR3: CASSKASNKQFF
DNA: TGTGCCAGCAGTAAGGCTAGCAATAAGCAGTTCTTC

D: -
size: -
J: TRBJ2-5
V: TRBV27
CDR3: CASSSGPATLETQYF
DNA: TGTGCCAGCAGTTCCGGGCCCGCCACGCTTGAGACCCAGTACTTC

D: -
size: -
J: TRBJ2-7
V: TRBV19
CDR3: CASSGSAYEQYF
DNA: TGTGCCAGTAGTGGTTCAGCCTACGAGCAGTACTTC

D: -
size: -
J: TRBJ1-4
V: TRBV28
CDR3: CASSFPGANEKLFF
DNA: TGTGCCAGCAGTTTTCCCGGAGCAAATGAAAAACTGTTTTTT

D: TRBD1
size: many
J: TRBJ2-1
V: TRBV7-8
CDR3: CASSPGQYHEQFF
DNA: TGTGCCAGCAGTCCGGGACAGTACCATGAGCAGTTCTTC

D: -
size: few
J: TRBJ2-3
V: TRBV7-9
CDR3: CASSWEGAADTQYF
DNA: TGTGCCAGCAGCTGGGAGGGGGCCGCAGATACGCAGTATTTT

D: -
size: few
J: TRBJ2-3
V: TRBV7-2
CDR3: CASMGVTDTQYF
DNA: TGTGCCAGCATGGGGGTCACAGATACGCAGTATTTT

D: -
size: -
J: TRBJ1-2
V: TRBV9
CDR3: CVSSPLDYGYTF
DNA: TGTGTCAGCAGCCCCTTGGACTATGGCTACACCTTC

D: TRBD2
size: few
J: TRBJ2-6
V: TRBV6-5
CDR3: CASTPGRTSYSGANVLTF
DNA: TGTGCCAGCACCCCGGGAAGGACTAGTTACTCTGGGGCCAACGTCCTGACTTTC

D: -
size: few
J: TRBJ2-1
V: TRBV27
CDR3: CASSPRTHEQFF
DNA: TGTGCCAGCAGTCCACGGACCCATGAGCAGTTCTTC

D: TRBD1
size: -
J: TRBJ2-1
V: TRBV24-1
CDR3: CATSDSSGQGRDEQFF
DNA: TGTGCCACCAGTGATTCATCGGGACAGGGTCGTGATGAGCAGTTCTTC

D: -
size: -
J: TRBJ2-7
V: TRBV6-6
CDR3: CASSLPGLREQYF
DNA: TGTGCCAGCAGCTTACCGGGATTGCGCGAGCAGTACTTC

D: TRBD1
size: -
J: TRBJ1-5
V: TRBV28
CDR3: CASSRQGVVSHQPQHF
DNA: TGTGCCAGCAGTAGACAGGGAGTGGTCAGTCATCAGCCCCAGCATTTT

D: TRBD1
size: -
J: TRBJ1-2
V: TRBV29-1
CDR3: CSALNRDRGAFDGYTF
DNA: TGCAGCGCCCTAAATAGGGACAGGGGAGCATTCGATGGCTACACCTTC

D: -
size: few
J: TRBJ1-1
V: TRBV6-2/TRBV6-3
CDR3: CASSYWGGDTEAFF
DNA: TGTGCCAGCAGTTACTGGGGCGGAGACACTGAAGCTTTCTTT

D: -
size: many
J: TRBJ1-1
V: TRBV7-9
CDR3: CASSFTDTEAFF
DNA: TGTGCCAGCAGCTTTACTGACACTGAAGCTTTCTTT

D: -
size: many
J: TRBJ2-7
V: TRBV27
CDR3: CASSLAGGGYEQYF
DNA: TGTGCCAGCAGTTTAGCAGGCGGCGGCTACGAGCAGTACTTC

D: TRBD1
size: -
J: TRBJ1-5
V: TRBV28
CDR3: CASSLYAGGGQPQHF
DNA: TGTGCCAGCAGTTTATATGCAGGGGGCGGTCAGCCCCAGCATTTT

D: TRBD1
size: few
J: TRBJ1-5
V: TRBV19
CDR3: CASIGTGRQPQHF
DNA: TGTGCCAGTATTGGGACAGGCCGACAGCCCCAGCATTTT

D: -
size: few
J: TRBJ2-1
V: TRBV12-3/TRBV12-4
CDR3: CASIGPPSYNEQFF
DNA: TGTGCCAGCATAGGTCCGCCCTCCTACAATGAGCAGTTCTTC

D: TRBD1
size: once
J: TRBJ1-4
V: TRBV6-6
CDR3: CAIGEGAGEKLFF
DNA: TGTGCCATAGGGGAGGGGGCGGGGGAAAAACTGTTTTTT

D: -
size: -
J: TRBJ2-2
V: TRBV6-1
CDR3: CASSYWAPSDTGELFF
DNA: TGTGCCAGCAGTTACTGGGCCCCCTCGGACACCGGGGAGCTGTTTTTT

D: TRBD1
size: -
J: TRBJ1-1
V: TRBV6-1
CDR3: CATLTGANTEAFF
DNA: TGTGCCACCCTGACAGGGGCGAACACTGAAGCTTTCTTT

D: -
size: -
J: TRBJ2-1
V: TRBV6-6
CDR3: CASSNSANLPSMKQFF
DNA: TGTGCCAGCAGTAACTCGGCGAACCTACCTTCAATGAAGCAGTTCTTC

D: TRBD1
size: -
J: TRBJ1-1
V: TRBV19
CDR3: CASTHRGMGTEAFF
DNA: TGTGCCAGTACCCACAGGGGCATGGGAACTGAAGCTTTCTTT

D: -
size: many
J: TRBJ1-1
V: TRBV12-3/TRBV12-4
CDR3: CASSFGTQVLNTEAFF
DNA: TGTGCCAGCAGTTTCGGAACTCAGGTGTTGAACACTGAAGCTTTCTTT

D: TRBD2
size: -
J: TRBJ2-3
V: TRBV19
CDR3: CACRGEGDTQYF
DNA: TGTGCGTGCCGCGGGGAGGGAGATACGCAGTATTTT

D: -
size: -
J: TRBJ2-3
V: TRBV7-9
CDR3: CASSTPRTDTQYF
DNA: TGTGCCAGCAGCACCCCCAGGACAGATACGCAGTATTTT

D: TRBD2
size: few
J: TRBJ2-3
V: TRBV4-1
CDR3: CASSQAPRLATSTDTQYF
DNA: TGCGCCAGCAGCCAAGCCCCTCGACTAGCGACTAGCACAGATACGCAGTATTTT

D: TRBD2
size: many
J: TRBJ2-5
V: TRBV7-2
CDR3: CASSSTSGGAETQYF
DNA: TGTGCCAGCAGCTCTACTAGCGGGGGGGCGGAGACCCAGTACTTC

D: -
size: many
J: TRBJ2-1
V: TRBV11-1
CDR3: CASSLLGHNEQFF
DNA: TGTGCCAGCAGCTTATTAGGGCACAATGAGCAGTTCTTC

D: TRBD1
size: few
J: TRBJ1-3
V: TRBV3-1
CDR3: CASSQGTGVNSGNTIYF
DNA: TGTGCCAGCAGCCAGGGGACAGGGGTGAACTCTGGAAACACCATATATTTT

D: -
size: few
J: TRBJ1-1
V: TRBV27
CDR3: CASRSTGYNGNTEAFF
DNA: TGTGCCAGCAGGTCAACAGGGTATAATGGGAACACTGAAGCTTTCTTT

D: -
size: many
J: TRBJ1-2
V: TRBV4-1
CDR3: CASSQEVGAGYGYTF
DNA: TGCGCCAGCAGCCAAGAGGTGGGGGCCGGCTATGGCTACACCTTC

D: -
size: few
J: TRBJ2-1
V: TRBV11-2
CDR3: CASSFRQLSYNEQFF
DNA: TGTGCCAGCAGCTTCAGGCAGCTGTCCTACAATGAGCAGTTCTTC

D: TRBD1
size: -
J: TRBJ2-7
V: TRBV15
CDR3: CATSRPGQGAWEQYF
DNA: TGTGCCACCAGCAGGCCGGGACAGGGGGCGTGGGAGCAGTACTTC

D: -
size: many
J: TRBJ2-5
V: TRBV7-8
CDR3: CASSLEGMGRGEETQYF
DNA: TGTGCCAGCAGCTTAGAGGGGATGGGGCGCGGGGAAGAGACCCAGTACTTC

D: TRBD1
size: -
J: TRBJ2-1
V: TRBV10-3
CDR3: CAITIDRDNEQFF
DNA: TGTGCCATCACAATCGACAGGGACAATGAGCAGTTCTTC

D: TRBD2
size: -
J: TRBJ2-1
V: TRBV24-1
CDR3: CATSDFTSGTEQFF
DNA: TGTGCCACCAGTGATTTTACTAGCGGGACTGAGCAGTTCTTC

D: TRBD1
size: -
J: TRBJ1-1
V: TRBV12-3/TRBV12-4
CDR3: CASSYGQGMRDF
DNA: TGTGCCAGCAGTTATGGACAGGGAATGAGAGACTTT

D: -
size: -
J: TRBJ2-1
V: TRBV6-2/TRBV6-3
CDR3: CASSYYYGEQFF
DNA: TGTGCCAGCAGTTACTACTATGGGGAGCAGTTCTTC

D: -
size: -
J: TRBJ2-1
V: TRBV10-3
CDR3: CATGTGNEQFF
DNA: TGTGCCACCGGAACCGGGAATGAGCAGTTCTTC